This passage covers 6 T cell receptor beta chains from one sample sequenced in a study of breast tumors, draining lymph nodes, adjacent tissues. In TCRdb, the multiplex PCR reads were re-called with MiXCR into one record per CDR3 protein. Of 20,000 to 25,000 distinct CDR3 sequences detected, roughly three quarters appear once; the ten largest clones hold 23%. The sample was tumor-adjacent breast tissue. These receptors were taken from a female donor with breast cancer. Some clones in this sample may be carry-over from other donors' samples.

This rearrangement joins TRBV7-2 to TRBJ1-2; no definite D call. The V and J ends lost 1 base and 4 bases respectively, with 4 bases between them. This CDR3 contains 12 residues. Germline V CDR1 and CDR2: SGHTA, FQGNSA. The CDR3 nucleotides read TGTGCCAGCAGCTTAGGTAGCTATGGCTACACCTTC. The encoded protein is CASSLGSYGYTF.

Relative to its sample, this clonotype is medium-sized. This rearrangement joins TRBV13 to TRBJ2-7, with 9 bases lining up with TRBD1. J was trimmed by 5 bases and V by 4 bases; bases with no gene match: 6. Germline V CDR1 and CDR2: PRHDT, FYEKMQ (reference sequence). The CDR3 is 14 residues long. CDR3 loop: CASSSYGQGNEQYF. DNA for the CDR3: TGTGCCAGCAGCTCCTACGGACAGGGGAACGAGCAGTACTTC.

This CDR3 is CASSGEARPTDTQYF. CDR3 nucleotide sequence: TGTGCCAGCAGCGGGGAGGCTAGGCCCACAGATACGCAGTATTTT. The rearrangement uses TRBV9 and TRBJ2-3, with D perhaps matching TRBD2 (6 bases). Trimming cost V 3 bases and J 2 bases, with 13 bases left between them. Germline lookup yields CDR1 SGDLS and CDR2 YYNGEE. This CDR3 region has 15 residues. Drawing the rest from reference TRBV9 and TRBJ2-3, the complete variable domain is DSGVTQTPKHLITATGQRVTLRCSPRSGDLSVYWYQQSLDQGLQFLIQYYNGEERAKGNILERFSAQQFPDLHSELNLSSLELGDSALYFCASSGEARPTDTQYFGPGTRLTVL.

The chain employs TRBV5-6 and TRBJ1-6; D gene ambiguous. Trimming left V 5 bases short and J 5 bases short, with 11 bases between. CDR3 size: 14 residues. The germline V gene encodes CDR1 SGHDT and CDR2 YYEEEE. CDR3 sequence: CASRPGPHNSPLHF. CDR3 bases: TGTGCCAGCAGACCCGGGCCCCATAATTCACCCCTCCACTTT.

The chain couples TRBV10-3 to TRBJ2-7; D perhaps matches TRBD1 (6 bases). The CDR3 is made up of 15 amino acids. V shed 0 bases and J shed 7 bases, with 16 bases lying between them. Germline V lookup: CDR1 ENHRY, CDR2 SYGVKD. The CDR3 spells CAISESRLGAGEQYF. The CDR3 DNA reads TGTGCCATCAGTGAGTCGAGGCTGGGGGCCGGAGAGCAGTACTTC.

The genes are TRBV19 and TRBJ2-7; 8 nucleotides align to TRBD1. This CDR3 is 15 amino acids long. With V trimmed by 3 bases and J by 3 bases, 7 bases remained unmatched. Germline V gene lookup returns CDR1 LNHDA and CDR2 SQIVND (reference sequence). CDR3 amino acids: CASSIQGAVIYEQYF. The CDR3 region has the DNA TGTGCCAGTAGTATCCAGGGGGCGGTCATCTACGAGCAGTACTTC.